This TCR beta chain was identified during a study of blood T cell repertoires in COVID-19. The V and J ends lost 2 bases and 3 bases respectively, with 17 bases between them. The CDR3 runs 16 residues. In germline, CDR1 is SGHKS, CDR2 YYEKEE (reference sequence). This clone was detected only once. Produced via immunoSEQ multiplex PCR; TCRdb's table is partial and in-frame only. The sample records about 350,000 clones, 70% to 90% being singletons. The sequenced material came from PBMCs or T cells enriched from blood (not recorded which). This receptor was taken from a woman aged 25 to 39 who had recovered from COVID-19. The V and J genes are TRBV5-5 and TRBJ1-1; D perhaps matches TRBD1 (5 bases). The CDR3 is CASSFNDSPMDTEAFF. CDR3 sequence (DNA): TGTGCCAGCAGCTTTAACGACAGCCCGATGGACACTGAAGCTTTCTTT.